Listed here are 32 T cell receptor beta chains from one sample, sequenced in a study of blood T cell repertoires in COVID-19. Libraries were prepared by immunoSEQ multiplex PCR; TCRdb keeps only in-frame clonotypes and omits some of them. The top ten hold about 3.9% of the sample, which has around 36,000 clones, 83% seen once. Material: peripheral blood. The receptors were gathered from a man aged 50-59 years with acute or convalescent COVID-19.

With regard to this clone: Other nucleotide sequences from this sample produce the same CDR3. The chain carries TRBV29-1 and TRBJ1-2, with 9 bases aligning to TRBD1. The CDR3 runs to 11 residues. V shed 7 bases and J 6 bases; nucleotides not matched to a gene: 3. Germline CDR1 SQVTM, CDR2 ANQGSEA. The CDR3 nucleotides are TGCAGCGCCAGACAGGGGGATGGCTACACCTTC. The encoded protein is CSARQGDGYTF.

The rearrangement uses TRBV5-8 and TRBJ1-2; 7 bases match TRBD1. The CDR3 spans 13 residues. CDR1 is SGHTS and CDR2 is YDEGEE in the germline V gene. J gave up 5 bases and V 6 bases, and 7 bases lay outside the gene matches. CDR3: CASTGTGDYGYTF. DNA for the CDR3: TGTGCCAGCACCGGAACAGGGGATTATGGCTACACCTTC.

This chain uses TRBV5-1 with TRBJ2-1; 11 bases are a match to TRBD2. CDR1 SGHRS and CDR2 YFSETQ come from the germline V gene. The CDR3 is 17 residues long. Losses at the gene ends were 0 bases for V and 8 bases for J; bases not matched to a gene: 10. Here the CDR3 reads CASSLGVAGGIRDEQFF. Here the CDR3 DNA reads TGCGCCAGCAGCTTGGGAGTAGCGGGAGGGATTCGAGATGAGCAGTTCTTC.

The CDR3 nucleotides read TGTGCCAGCAGACTGGGACATCTCAGCGATCAGCCCCAGCATTTT. It specifies CASRLGHLSDQPQHF. The V gene is TRBV6-5, the J gene TRBJ1-5; perhaps TRBD1 as D (6 bases). V dropped 6 bases and J dropped 5 bases, with 17 bases sitting between them. The CDR3 spans 15 residues. Germline CDR1 MNHEY, CDR2 SVGAGI.

The chain employs TRBV30 and TRBJ2-7; 8 nucleotides agree with TRBD1. The trim removed 0 bases at V and 7 bases at J, leaving 8 bases unmatched. Looked up from germline, CDR1 is GTSNPN and CDR2 is SVGIG (reference sequence). CDR3 length: 14 residues. The CDR3 loop is CAWSVQGGRKEQYF. Here the CDR3 DNA reads TGTGCCTGGAGTGTACAGGGGGGCCGGAAGGAGCAGTACTTC.

V usage is TRBV5-6 and J usage is TRBJ2-1; 8 bases match TRBD1. The J segment lost 0 bases and the V segment lost 4 bases, leaving 6 bases of the junction unmatched. The length of the CDR3 is 16 residues. Germline assignment: CDR1 SGHDT and CDR2 YYEEEE. The CDR3 region is CASSARQGSSYNEQFF. The CDR3 DNA is TGTGCCAGCAGCGCAAGACAGGGGAGCTCCTACAATGAGCAGTTCTTC.

The J gene is TRBJ1-5, the V gene TRBV12-3 or TRBV12-4; TRBD1 is a possible D gene (5 bases). V dropped 3 bases and J dropped 5 bases, with 8 bases sitting between them. The CDR3 has 13 residues. CDR3 nucleotide sequence: TGTGCCAGCAGTTTGGCGGGGGATCAGCCCCAGCATTTT. Translating it yields CASSLAGDQPQHF.

This chain links TRBV19 with TRBJ1-4; 7 bases map to TRBD1. This CDR3 region has 14 residues. Germline values: CDR1 LNHDA, CDR2 SQIVND (reference sequence). V was pared by 5 bases and J by 4 bases, with 4 bases of the junction left unmatched. This chain's CDR3 is CASSLGGFNEKLFF. The DNA of the CDR3 is TGTGCCAGTAGTCTAGGGGGCTTTAATGAAAAACTGTTTTTT. The full variable domain, its missing parts supplied by reference TRBV19 and TRBJ1-4, is DGGITQSPKYLFRKEGQNVTLSCEQNLNHDAMYWYRQDPGQGLRLIYYSQIVNDFQKGDIAEGYSVSREKKESFPLTVTSAQKNPTAFYLCASSLGGFNEKLFFGSGTQLSVL.

This chain joins TRBV13 and TRBJ2-3; 12 nucleotides match TRBD2. CDR3 length: 16 amino acids. The V segment lost 5 bases and the J segment 4 bases; nucleotides outside the gene matches: 7. The germline gives CDR1 PRHDT, CDR2 FYEKMQ (reference sequence). The CDR3 sequence: CASSAGTSGLADTQYF. DNA for the CDR3: TGTGCCAGCAGCGCCGGGACTAGCGGGCTGGCAGATACGCAGTATTTT.

The chain combines TRBV7-9 with TRBJ2-1; TRBD2 matches 8 bases. This CDR3 region has 16 residues. V lost 4 bases, J lost 8 bases, and 13 bases stayed unmatched. Germline CDR1 reads SEHNR; CDR2 reads FQNEAQ (reference sequence). CDR3 nucleotides: TGTGCCAGCAGCTGGGGAATCGCGGGGGGCGTCGATGAGCAGTTCTTC. Translating gives CASSWGIAGGVDEQFF.

J is TRBJ1-5 and V is TRBV6-1; no firm D call. From germline, CDR1 is MNHNS and CDR2 SASEGT. V lost 3 bases and J lost 9, with 9 bases in between. CDR3 size: 12 residues. The CDR3 sequence is CASSDDYGPQHF. The CDR3 nucleotides are TGTGCCAGCAGTGATGATTACGGGCCCCAGCATTTT.

The genes are TRBV28 and TRBJ2-2; 7 bases align to TRBD2. Trimming removed 8 bases from V and 6 bases from J; junction bases left unmatched: 3. CDR1 is MDHEN, CDR2 SYDVKM, per germline. The CDR3 runs to 12 residues. The CDR3 protein is CASSSGAGELFF. The CDR3 coding sequence is TGTGCCAGCTCTAGCGGAGCCGGGGAGCTGTTTTTT. The complete variable domain, with remaining parts taken from reference TRBV28 and TRBJ2-2, reads DVKVTQSSRYLVKRTGEKVFLECVQDMDHENMFWYRQDPGLGLRLIYFSYDVKMKEKGDIPEGYSVSREKKERFSLILESASTNQTSMYLCASSSGAGELFFGEGSRLTVL.

V gene TRBV7-6 combines with J gene TRBJ2-3; weak D call: TRBD1 (5 bases). The germline CDR1 and CDR2 sequences are SGHVS and FNYEAQ. V was pared by 5 bases and J by 2 bases, with 14 bases between. CDR3 size: 15 residues. CDR3 DNA sequence: TGTGCCAGCAGCCAGGACACACGAAACACAGATACGCAGTATTTT. Residues: CASSQDTRNTDTQYF. The full variable domain, completed using reference TRBV7-6 and TRBJ2-3, is GAGVSQSPRYKVTKRGQDVALRCDPISGHVSLYWYRQALGQGPEFLTYFNYEAQQDKSGLPNDRFSAERPEGSISTLTIQRTEQRDSAMYRCASSQDTRNTDTQYFGPGTRLTVL.

V is TRBV15 and J is TRBJ2-7; D not certain. Trimming removed 4 bases at V and 1 base at J, with 8 bases between. CDR1 LNHNV and CDR2 YYDKDF come from the germline V gene (reference sequence). The CDR3 has 13 amino acids. CDR3 loop: CATSKDKSYEQYF. The CDR3, as DNA: TGTGCCACCAGCAAAGACAAATCCTACGAGCAGTACTTC.

The genes are TRBV11-2 and TRBJ2-3; 8 bases agree with TRBD2. V was pared by 7 bases and J by 4 bases, with 10 bases of the junction left unmatched. This CDR3 spans 15 amino acids. The V gene's germline CDR1 is SGHAT and CDR2 FQNNGV. The CDR3 spells CASTQFGGDSDTQYF. The CDR3 DNA is TGTGCCAGCACCCAGTTCGGGGGGGACTCAGATACGCAGTATTTT.

The gene calls are TRBV7-2 and TRBJ2-1, with 8 positions matching TRBD2. Losses at the gene ends were 4 bases for V and 4 bases for J; bases not matched to a gene: 9. CDR3 length: 16 amino acids. CDR1 SGHTA and CDR2 FQGNSA come from the germline V gene. The CDR3 here is CASSSGGGFLYNEQFF. The CDR3, as DNA: TGTGCCAGCAGCTCCGGGGGGGGATTCCTTTACAATGAGCAGTTCTTC.

This clone showed up just once. The chain recombines TRBV19 with TRBJ1-2; 7 positions match TRBD1. Germline assignment: CDR1 LNHDA and CDR2 SQIVND (reference sequence). The CDR3 runs to 14 residues. V was pared by 6 bases and J by 6 bases, with 10 bases of the junction left unmatched. The CDR3 nucleotides are TGTGCCAGTAGGGGCACAGGGGTGATGGATGGCTACACCTTC. This encodes CASRGTGVMDGYTF.

This chain links TRBV4-1 with TRBJ2-2; D may be TRBD2 (6 bases). V shed 2 bases and J shed 6 bases, with 16 bases lying between them. This CDR3 comprises 16 residues. CDR1 MGHRA and CDR2 YSYEKL come from the germline V gene. The CDR3 region has the DNA TGCGCCAGCAGCCAAATGAGACTAGTCGTCGCCGGGGAGCTGTTTTTT. It encodes CASSQMRLVVAGELFF.

V gene TRBV28 combines with J gene TRBJ1-5, with a possible D match to TRBD1 (6 bases). This CDR3 is built from 15 residues. CDR1 is MDHEN and CDR2 is SYDVKM in the germline V gene. V was shortened by 6 bases and J by 1 base, with 13 bases between the two germline ends. CDR3 region: CASRNQGSSNQPQHF. CDR3 nucleotide sequence: TGTGCCAGCAGGAATCAGGGGTCCAGCAATCAGCCCCAGCATTTT.

V gene TRBV28 combines with J gene TRBJ1-2; D perhaps matches TRBD1 (5 bases). This CDR3 has 13 residues. V gave up 5 bases and J gave up 3 bases, with 10 bases separating them. Germline V gene sequence: CDR1 MDHEN, CDR2 SYDVKM. In nucleotides, the CDR3 is TGTGCCAGCAGTCAACAGGTAGACTATGGCTACACCTTC. It specifies CASSQQVDYGYTF.

The V gene is TRBV4-2, the J gene TRBJ1-1; the D is unclear. This CDR3 is 17 amino acids long. Germline V gives CDR1 LGHNA, CDR2 YNFKEQ. With 0 bases removed from V and 4 bases from J, the gap between germline ends came to 18 bases. CDR3: CASSQEVVPAPGTEAFF. The CDR3 nucleotides are TGTGCCAGCAGCCAAGAAGTAGTCCCCGCCCCGGGCACTGAAGCTTTCTTT.

The rearrangement links TRBV3-1 (or the pseudogene TRBV3-2) to TRBJ1-2; TRBD1 aligns across 10 bases. After removal of 3 bases from V and 8 bases from J, the junction contained 6 bases not matched to a gene. Germline V CDR1 and CDR2: LGHDT, YNNKEL (reference sequence). This CDR3 is 14 amino acids long. CDR3 amino acids: CASSQGQGLVGYTF. DNA for the CDR3: TGTGCCAGCAGCCAGGGACAGGGGTTAGTAGGCTACACCTTC.

The rearrangement uses TRBV24-1 and TRBJ2-6; D gene unclear. This CDR3 is built from 16 residues. CDR1 and CDR2 from the germline V gene are KGHDR and SFDVKD. Trimming took off 4 bases at V and 0 bases at J, with 9 bases between the two ends. CDR3 amino acids: CATSDPGTSGANVLTF. In DNA, the CDR3 is TGTGCCACCAGTGACCCAGGTACCTCTGGGGCCAACGTCCTGACTTTC.

The chain carries TRBV11-2 and TRBJ2-2; possible D gene TRBD1, 6 bases. This CDR3 is built from 15 residues. CDR1 SGHAT and CDR2 FQNNGV come from the germline V gene. V lost 2 bases, J lost 0 bases, and 7 bases lay in between. The CDR3 DNA is TGTGCCAGCAGCTTATGGACAGCGAACACCGGGGAGCTGTTTTTT. It translates to CASSLWTANTGELFF.

The CDR3 is CASSLLGQGVGSPLHF. The CDR3 DNA sequence: TGTGCCAGCAGTTTATTAGGTCAGGGGGTGGGTTCACCCCTCCACTTT. The chain recombines TRBV28 with TRBJ1-6, with 7 bases matching TRBD1. Trimming removed 1 base from V and 9 bases from J; junction bases left unmatched: 9. Per germline, CDR1 MDHEN and CDR2 SYDVKM. This CDR3 is 16 amino acids long.

The J gene is TRBJ1-5, the V gene TRBV2; D call uncertain. CDR1 SNHLY and CDR2 FYNNEI come from the germline V gene. This CDR3 comprises 14 residues. Trimming took off 0 bases at V and 5 bases at J, with 8 bases between the two ends. DNA for the CDR3: TGTGCCAGCAGTGAAGCGCGGGGAGATCAGCCCCAGCATTTT. This translates into CASSEARGDQPQHF.

The chain links TRBV12-5 to TRBJ1-3; no definite D call. Trimming removed 5 bases from V and 7 bases from J, with 18 bases in between. In germline, CDR1 is LGHNT, CDR2 FRNRAP. The CDR3 covers 15 residues. The DNA of the CDR3 is TGTGCTAGTGGTCGTTCGGATGCCCCGGGGAACACCATATATTTT. Its translation: CASGRSDAPGNTIYF.

V is TRBV27 and J is TRBJ1-1, with 8 nucleotides matching TRBD1. V gave up 2 bases and J gave up 7 bases; unmatched junction bases: 9. The CDR3 contains 15 residues. In germline, CDR1 is MNHEY, CDR2 SMNVEV (reference sequence). The CDR3 spells CASSLGQGAQFEAFF. The CDR3 DNA reads TGTGCCAGCAGTTTAGGACAGGGCGCCCAATTTGAAGCTTTCTTT.

This chain links TRBV19 with TRBJ2-7; 12 bases agree with TRBD1. CDR3 length: 16 residues. Germline V lookup: CDR1 LNHDA, CDR2 SQIVND (reference sequence). After removal of 5 bases from V and 4 bases from J, the junction contained 9 bases not matched to a gene. CDR3 residues: CASSPSGTGGRYEQYF. The CDR3 DNA sequence: TGTGCCAGTAGTCCCTCTGGGACAGGGGGCAGGTACGAGCAGTACTTC.

The V gene is TRBV6-5, the J gene TRBJ2-3; D might be TRBD1 (5 bases). Germline assignment: CDR1 MNHEY and CDR2 SVGAGI. The CDR3 length is 12 residues. Trimming took off 1 base at V and 8 bases at J, with 7 bases between the two ends. The CDR3 bases are TGTGCCAGCAGTTACTACCAGGGTACGCAGTATTTT. Encoded protein: CASSYYQGTQYF.

The chain recombines TRBV19 with TRBJ2-2; 8 bases are shared with TRBD2. V trimming: 5 bases; J trimming: 2 bases; junction bases outside the gene matches: 7. Germline-derived CDR1 and CDR2 are LNHDA and SQIVND (reference sequence). CDR3 size: 16 residues. The CDR3 DNA sequence: TGTGCCAGTAGTTCCCGACGGACTAGCAACACCGGGGAGCTGTTTTTT. Its translation: CASSSRRTSNTGELFF.

The rearrangement uses TRBV28 and TRBJ2-5, with D possibly TRBD2 on 7 matching bases. V dropped 5 bases and J dropped 2 bases, with 15 bases sitting between them. Germline V gene data show CDR1 as MDHEN and CDR2 as SYDVKM. This CDR3 is built from 15 residues. The CDR3 DNA reads TGTGCCAGCAGTCCTAGGGAGGGGGTACAAGAGACCCAGTACTTC. It is translated as CASSPREGVQETQYF.